This is a list of T cell receptor beta chains from one sample in a study of OX40 agonist ivuxolimab in advanced cancers. Data came from immunoSEQ multiplex PCR; TCRdb stores just in-frame clones and leaves some out. This sample carries 40,000 to 45,000 clones, 80% of them seen once, and the ten largest clones take about 10%. The sequencing here drew on CD4+ or CD8+ T cells sorted from blood, taken in a trial of the OX40 agonist ivuxolimab. The origin of the receptors is an adult with an advanced solid tumor such as melanoma, head and neck, liver or kidney cancer. The CDR3 runs from the conserved cysteine through the conserved F or W. D genes are given only for firm matches. Clone size is stated in some rows and not others, as once, few, many or a class when expanded.

>-|-|TRBV28
CASSFLYTEAFF
>-|-|TRBV9
CASSPRLSGEQFF
>TRBD1|-|TRBV7-3
CASSQGTGNSYEQYF
>-|once|TRBV28
CASSLDVQQYF
>-|-|TRBV5-1
CASSLAVDSYEQYF
>TRBD2|once|TRBV6-5
CASSPRGGIPYEQYF
>TRBD1|once|TRBV5-1
CASSGQVNTEAFF
>TRBD1|-|TRBV27
CASSLEGAQNQPQHF
>TRBD1|-|TRBV7-2
CASSSRTGGRVETQYF
>-|once|TRBV11-3
CASSPGQGGSQETQYF
>-|-|TRBV7-9
CASSFRDTPEAFF
>-|-|TRBV5-1
CASSFTGDGYTF
>-|-|TRBV19
CASSGQTAYEQYF
>-|-|TRBV19
CAAKRKNTGELFF
>-|-|TRBV5-1
CASTPPEVNQPQHF
>-|few|TRBV9
CASSVAGDSNTEAFF
>-|-|TRBV29-1
CSVRIVDTEAFF
>-|few|TRBV5-1
CASSLARSGGNEQFF
>TRBD1|-|TRBV19
CASTGTAVNYGYTF
>-|-|TRBV10-2
CASSEGITQPQHF
>-|-|TRBV7-2
CASSPGTFDEQYF
>TRBD1|-|TRBV7-9
CASSPDRATNEKLFF
>TRBD1|-|TRBV6-5
CASSVDRDSNQPQHF
>TRBD1|-|TRBV6-1
CASSWGQGLYEQYF
>-|once|TRBV29-1
CSARGQGLDTQYF
>TRBD2|-|TRBV6-5
CASRQLAGKFGELFF
>-|-|TRBV6-5
CASSHRGQGGETQYF
>-|-|TRBV27
CASSYQGETYEQYF
>-|-|TRBV30
CAWSVRGWGSYEQYF
>-|once|TRBV28
CAIGAQVYEQYF
>-|-|TRBV6-1
CASRAHSTDTQYF
>-|-|TRBV5-1
CASSLQGTGELFF
>TRBD1|-|TRBV19
CASSLGGTGTSYEQYF
>TRBD1|-|TRBV28
CASSPGKGAGDQPQHF
>TRBD1|medium-sized|TRBV27
CASSSTGTQPQHF
>TRBD1|-|TRBV5-7
CASSAGQDPNQPQHF
>TRBD2|-|TRBV19
CASSIGSGGRETQYF
>TRBD1|-|TRBV5-1
CASSLSGGGKDTQYF
>-|once|TRBV5-1
CASSPLGSAAARPTDTQYF
>-|-|TRBV5-4
CASRVELGTTYNEQFF
>-|-|TRBV28
CASSIQGGTYEQYF
>-|-|TRBV14
CASSPTSMYNEQFF